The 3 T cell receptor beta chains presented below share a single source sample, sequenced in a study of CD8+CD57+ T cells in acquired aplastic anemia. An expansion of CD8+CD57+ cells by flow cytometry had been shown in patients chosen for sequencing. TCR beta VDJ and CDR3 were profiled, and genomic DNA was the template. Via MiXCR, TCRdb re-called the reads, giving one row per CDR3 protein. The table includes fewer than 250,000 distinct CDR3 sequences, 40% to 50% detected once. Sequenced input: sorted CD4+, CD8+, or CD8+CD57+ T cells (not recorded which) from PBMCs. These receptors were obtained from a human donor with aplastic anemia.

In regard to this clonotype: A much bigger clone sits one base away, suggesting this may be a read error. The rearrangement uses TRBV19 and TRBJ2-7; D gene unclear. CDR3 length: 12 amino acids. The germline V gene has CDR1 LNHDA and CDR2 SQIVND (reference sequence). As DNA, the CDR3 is TGTGCCAGTCGTATAGACGACAATGAGCAGTACTTC. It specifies CASRIDDNEQYF.

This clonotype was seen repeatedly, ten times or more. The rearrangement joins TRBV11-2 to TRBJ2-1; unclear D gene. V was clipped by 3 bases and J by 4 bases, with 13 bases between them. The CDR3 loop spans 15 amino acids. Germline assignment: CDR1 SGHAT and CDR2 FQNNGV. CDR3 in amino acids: CASSFLELSYNEQFF. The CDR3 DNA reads TGTGCCAGCAGCTTCCTCGAGCTAAGTTACAATGAGCAGTTCTTC.

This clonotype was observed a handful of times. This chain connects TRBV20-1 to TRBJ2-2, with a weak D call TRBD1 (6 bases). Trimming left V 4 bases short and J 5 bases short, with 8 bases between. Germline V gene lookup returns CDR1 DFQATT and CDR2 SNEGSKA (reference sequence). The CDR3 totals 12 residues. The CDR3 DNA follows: TGCAGTGCTAAACAGGGAACCGGGGAGCTGTTTTTT. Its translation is CSAKQGTGELFF.